This TCR beta chain was recovered during a study of regulatory T cells in long-lasting Graves disease. The wider study: For under 3 months, newly diagnosed Graves' patients had been taking antithyroid drugs.

Germline CDR1 is DFQATT and CDR2 is SNEGSKA (reference sequence). Trimming pared 3 bases from V and 4 bases from J, leaving 15 bases between. The CDR3 consists of 14 residues. Arm-PCR of CDR3 regions and iRepertoire HTBI primers were the basis on which TCR beta libraries were built. TCRdb called the multiplex PCR reads again in MiXCR, with one record for every CDR3 protein. In the table there are about 470,000 distinct CDR3 sequences, roughly 16% of which are singletons. Findings and limits, study-wide: Persistent disease was characterized by preferential usage of TRBV28, TRBJ1-2 and TRBJ2-5.

The time point is: newly diagnosed GD, antithyroid drugs for less than 3 months. The TCR library was made from RNA extracted from PBMCs. The sample holds a few counts of this clonotype. Its target is not known. This sample also belongs to another study, concerning T cells in Graves' hyperthyroidism and ophthalmopathy. That study reports: Uncontrolled infection, other autoimmune disease, pregnancy or lactation barred patients from enrollment. Prediction of ophthalmopathy progression came a median 6.5 months pre-onset.

The sequence was obtained from a man aged 40-49 years with Graves disease. The V and J genes are TRBV20-1 and TRBJ2-5; TRBD2 might be the D (6 bases). This material consisted of peripheral blood mononuclear cells (PBMCs), taken at new diagnosis, from a patient treated with antithyroid drugs. As DNA, the CDR3 is TGCAGTGCTAGCGGGAGCCAGGGTGGAGAGACCCAGTACTTC. This encodes CSASGSQGGETQYF.